The clone carrying this TCR beta chain appeared a single time. Its antigen remains unknown. This record belongs to a study of Tregs in tolerant kidney transplant recipients. Study observations and caveats: Expanding Tregs on activated donor B cells appeared to best identify donor-specific TCRbeta clones.

J was trimmed by 4 bases and V by 6 bases; bases with no gene match: 1. Germline V gene data show CDR1 as MNHNS and CDR2 as SASEGT. This CDR3 is 14 amino acids long. Method: immunoSEQ multiplex PCR; TCRdb's copy keeps in-frame clones and lacks some. The table records around 78,000 clones, around 93% of them present only once. Regulatory T cells were sorted from thawed PBMCs rested overnight at 37°C with 200 IU/ml IL-2. This specimen was Tregs from blood, taken before the transplant. The receptor was isolated from a human donor who received a combined kidney and bone marrow transplant. The J gene is TRBJ2-1, the V gene TRBV6-1; 12 positions match TRBD2. The CDR3 coding sequence is TGTGCCAGCAGACTAGCGGGAGGTTACAATGAGCAGTTCTTC. Amino acids: CASRLAGGYNEQFF.